This T cell receptor beta chain was sequenced for a study of T-cell memory formation after mild COVID-19. TCR alpha and TCR beta cDNA libraries carrying sample barcodes and UMIs were produced by 5'RACE using constant-segment primers. TCRdb fed the 5' RACE reads into MiXCR, producing one record per CDR3 protein. Of 200,000 to 300,000 distinct CDR3 sequences in the sample, roughly a sixth were seen once. Material for sequencing was PBMCs or a T cell subset sorted from them (not recorded which). This clonotype was sampled from a man younger than 30 who had mild COVID-19 (a few samples of this study predate the infection). Cell type and time point are not known.

CDR3 in amino acids: CASSIGQGAKDEQFF. CDR3 in DNA: TGTGCCAGCAGCATCGGACAGGGGGCGAAGGATGAGCAGTTCTTC. The chain employs TRBV7-9 and TRBJ2-1; 11 positions agree with TRBD1. The CDR3 is made up of 15 amino acids. Losses at the gene ends were 5 bases for V and 8 bases for J; bases not matched to a gene: 8. Germline assignment: CDR1 SEHNR and CDR2 FQNEAQ (reference sequence).